This T cell receptor beta chain was found in a study of OX40 agonist ivuxolimab in advanced cancers. Between the trimmed V and J ends, which lost 3 bases and 2 bases, there was a span of 11 bases. This CDR3 is built from 14 residues. Germline V gene sequence: CDR1 MGHDK, CDR2 SYGVNS. Libraries were prepared by immunoSEQ multiplex PCR; TCRdb keeps only in-frame clonotypes and omits some of them. The profile shows 60,000 or so clones, about 86% of them singletons. This receptor was identified in an adult with an advanced solid tumor such as melanoma, head and neck, liver or kidney cancer. The sequencing here drew on CD4+ or CD8+ T cells sorted from blood, taken in a trial of the OX40 agonist ivuxolimab. V gene TRBV25-1 combines with J gene TRBJ2-7; TRBD2 is a possible D gene (6 bases). The CDR3 DNA follows: TGTGCCAGCAGTGACCGGGACTGGGCCTACGAGCAGTACTTC. This codes for CASSDRDWAYEQYF.